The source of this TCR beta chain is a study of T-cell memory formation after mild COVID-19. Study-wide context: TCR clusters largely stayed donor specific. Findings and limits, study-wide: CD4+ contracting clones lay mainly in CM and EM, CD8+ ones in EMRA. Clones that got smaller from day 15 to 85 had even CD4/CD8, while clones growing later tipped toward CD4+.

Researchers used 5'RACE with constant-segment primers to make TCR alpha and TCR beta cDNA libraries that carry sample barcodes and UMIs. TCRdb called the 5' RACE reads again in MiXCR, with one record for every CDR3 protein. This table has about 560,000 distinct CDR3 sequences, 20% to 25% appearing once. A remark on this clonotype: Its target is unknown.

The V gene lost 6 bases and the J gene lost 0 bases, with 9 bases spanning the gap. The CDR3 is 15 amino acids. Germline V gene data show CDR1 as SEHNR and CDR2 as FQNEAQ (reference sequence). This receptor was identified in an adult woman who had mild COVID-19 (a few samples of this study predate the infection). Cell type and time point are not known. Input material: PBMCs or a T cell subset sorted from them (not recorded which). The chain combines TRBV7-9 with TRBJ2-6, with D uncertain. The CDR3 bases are TGTGCCAGCAGGATACAAGTCTCTGGGGCCAACGTCCTGACTTTC. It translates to CASRIQVSGANVLTF.